This T cell receptor (beta chain) originates from a study of early T cells in non-severe SARS-CoV-2 infection. About the study: Sequencing was performed on bulk RNA from unsorted whole blood, leaving chains unpaired.

Trimming took 5 bases from V and 6 from J; bases not matched to a gene: 11. In germline, CDR1 is SGHTA, CDR2 FQGNSA. The CDR3 length is 18 residues. Researchers tagged individual cDNA molecules with unique molecular identifiers. TCRdb re-analysed the 5' RACE reads in MiXCR, keeping a single row per CDR3 protein. The sample carries tens of thousands of distinct CDR3 sequences, about 12% recorded once. This clonotype is labeled as medium-sized. Its matching antigen is unknown. Whole-study results and caveats: Comparison of clonotypes with VDJdb favored anti-spike CD8 responses while missing private and CD4 specificities.

This chain uses TRBV7-2 with TRBJ2-1, with 15 bases aligning to TRBD2. Sequencing was carried out using whole blood. The source is an adult who was a healthcare worker with PCR-confirmed SARS-CoV-2 infection or an uninfected control (not recorded which). The DNA of the CDR3 is TGTGCCAGCAGCCCGAGGACTAGCGGGAGGGCCTTATCCAATGAGCAGTTCTTC. Translating it yields CASSPRTSGRALSNEQFF.